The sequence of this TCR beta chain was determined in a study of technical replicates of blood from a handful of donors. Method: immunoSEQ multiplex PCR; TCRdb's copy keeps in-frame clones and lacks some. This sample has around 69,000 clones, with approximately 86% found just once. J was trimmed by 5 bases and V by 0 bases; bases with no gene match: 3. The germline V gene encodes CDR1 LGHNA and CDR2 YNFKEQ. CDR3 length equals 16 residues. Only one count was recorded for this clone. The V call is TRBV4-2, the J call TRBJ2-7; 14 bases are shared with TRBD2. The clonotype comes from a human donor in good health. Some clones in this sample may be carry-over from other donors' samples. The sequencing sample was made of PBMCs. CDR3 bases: TGTGCCAGCAGCCAAGACGGGACTAGCGGGAGCCACGAGCAGTACTTC. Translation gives CASSQDGTSGSHEQYF.